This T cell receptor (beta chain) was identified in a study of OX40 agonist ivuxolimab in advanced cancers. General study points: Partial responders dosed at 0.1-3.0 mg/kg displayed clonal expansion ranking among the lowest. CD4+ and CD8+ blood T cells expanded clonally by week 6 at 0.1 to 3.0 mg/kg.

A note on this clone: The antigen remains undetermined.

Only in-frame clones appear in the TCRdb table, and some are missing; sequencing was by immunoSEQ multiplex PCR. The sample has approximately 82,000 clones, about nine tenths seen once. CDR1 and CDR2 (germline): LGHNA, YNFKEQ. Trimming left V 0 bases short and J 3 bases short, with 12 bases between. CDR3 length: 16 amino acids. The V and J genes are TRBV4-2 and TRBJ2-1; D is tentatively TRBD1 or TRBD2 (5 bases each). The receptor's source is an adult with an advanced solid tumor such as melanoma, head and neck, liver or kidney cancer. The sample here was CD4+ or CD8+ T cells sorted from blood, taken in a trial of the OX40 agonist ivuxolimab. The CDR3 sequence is CASSQEGDGYYNEQFF. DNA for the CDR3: TGTGCCAGCAGCCAAGAGGGGGATGGGTACTACAATGAGCAGTTCTTC.